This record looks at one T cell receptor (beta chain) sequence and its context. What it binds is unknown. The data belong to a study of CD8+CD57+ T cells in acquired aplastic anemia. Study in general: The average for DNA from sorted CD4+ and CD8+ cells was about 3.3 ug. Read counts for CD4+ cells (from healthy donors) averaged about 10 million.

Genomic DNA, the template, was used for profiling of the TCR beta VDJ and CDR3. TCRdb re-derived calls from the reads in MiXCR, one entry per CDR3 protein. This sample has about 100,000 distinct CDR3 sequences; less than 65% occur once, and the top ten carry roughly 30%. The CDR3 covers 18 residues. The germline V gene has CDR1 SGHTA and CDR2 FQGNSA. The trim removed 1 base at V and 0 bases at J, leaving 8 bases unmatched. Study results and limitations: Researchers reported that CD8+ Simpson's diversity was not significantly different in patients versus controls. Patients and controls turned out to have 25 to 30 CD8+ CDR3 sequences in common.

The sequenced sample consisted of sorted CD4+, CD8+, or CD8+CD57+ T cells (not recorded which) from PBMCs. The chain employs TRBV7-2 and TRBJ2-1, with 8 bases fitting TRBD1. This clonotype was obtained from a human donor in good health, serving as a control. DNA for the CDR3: TGTGCCAGCAGCTTAGGGCGTGCAGGGGGCTTCTCCTACAATGAGCAGTTCTTC. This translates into CASSLGRAGGFSYNEQFF.